These T cell receptor beta chains were read from a single sample in a study of cytomegalovirus exposure and HLA in healthy donors. Some clones are missing from TCRdb's copy, which holds only in-frame ones; the method was immunoSEQ multiplex PCR. The profile covers 170,000 or so clones, with 80% appearing a single time and about 0.64% taken by the ten largest. Sequencing used PBMCs. The source is a boy younger than 18 in good health and CMV-seronegative. Both conserved end residues are part of each CDR3. The D gene is left open where the match is weak. Some rows mark clone size as missing; the rest say once, few, many or name a class of expanded clone.

>NA|TRBV5-1|NA|TRBJ1-1
TGCGCCAGCAGTTCGGGGTTTAACACTGAAGCTTTCTTT
CASSSGFNTEAFF
>NA|TRBV19|TRBD1|TRBJ1-2
TGTGCCAGTAGTGATCAGGGGGTCTTTTATGGCTACACCTTC
CASSDQGVFYGYTF
>NA|TRBV6-1|NA|TRBJ1-3
TGTGCCAGCAGTGACACGAGGTGGAGGGCCGGAAACACCATATATTTT
CASSDTRWRAGNTIYF
>NA|TRBV19|TRBD2|TRBJ2-2
TGTGCCAGTCAGACTAGCGGGAGGGCCGGGGCCGGGGAGCTGTTTTTT
CASQTSGRAGAGELFF
>NA|TRBV7-6|TRBD1|TRBJ2-7
TGTGCCAGCAGCTTGGCGACAGGGAGAGGCCACGAGCAGTACTTC
CASSLATGRGHEQYF
>NA|TRBV10-1|TRBD1|TRBJ2-1
TGCGCCAGCAGTGATGTGACAGGGGGGATGATATCCTACAATGAGCAGTTCTTC
CASSDVTGGMISYNEQFF
>NA|TRBV6-6|NA|TRBJ2-1
TGTGCCAGCAGTGCGCGGGCAGCTAACAATGAGCAGTTCTTC
CASSARAANNEQFF
>NA|TRBV13|NA|TRBJ2-3
TGTGCCAGCAGCTTCGGCACAGATACGCAGTATTTT
CASSFGTDTQYF
>NA|TRBV10-3|TRBD1|TRBJ1-3
TGTGCCATCAGTGGGTCCGGGACAGGGAGTCTCGGTGGAAACACCATATATTTT
CAISGSGTGSLGGNTIYF
>NA|TRBV10-2|TRBD2|TRBJ2-1
TGCGCCAGCAGTGAGTCGGATAGCGGGGGCCTTTACAATGAGCAGTTCTTC
CASSESDSGGLYNEQFF
>few|TRBV5-1|TRBD2|TRBJ2-2
TGCGCCAGCAGCTTGCGTATGTCTAGCGGGGGGACCGGGGAGCTGTTTTTT
CASSLRMSSGGTGELFF
>NA|TRBV2|NA|TRBJ1-2
TGTGCCACCTCACCAGGGGCAGGGATCAACTATGGCTACACCTTC
CATSPGAGINYGYTF
>once|TRBV15|TRBD1|TRBJ1-2
TGTGCCACCAGCAGAAGCCGGACAGGGGGAGGTGGCTACACCTTC
CATSRSRTGGGGYTF
>NA|TRBV7-9|NA|TRBJ1-4
TGTGCCAGCAGCTGGGGGGACGGTAATGAAAAACTGTTTTTT
CASSWGDGNEKLFF
>NA|TRBV7-2|NA|TRBJ2-5
TGTGCCAGCAGCTTACGGGCGGACACTACCCAGTACTTC
CASSLRADTTQYF
>NA|TRBV19|NA|TRBJ1-1
TGTGCCAGTAGTATTGGGGGGTTTGAAGCTTTCTTT
CASSIGGFEAFF
>NA|TRBV10-3|TRBD1|TRBJ1-2
TGTGCCATCAGTGAAGACAGGGGAGGCTACACCTTC
CAISEDRGGYTF
>NA|TRBV4-1|TRBD2|TRBJ2-7
TGCGCCAGCAGCCAGGCTAGCGGATTATCCTACGAGCAGTACTTC
CASSQASGLSYEQYF
>NA|TRBV4-3|NA|TRBJ1-5
TGCGCCAGCAGCACAGGACCTTATAGCAATCAGCCCCAGCATTTT
CASSTGPYSNQPQHF
>NA|TRBV4-2|NA|TRBJ2-5
TGTGCCAGCAGCCAAACAGGGATCCCTCGACGAGAGACCCAGTACTTC
CASSQTGIPRRETQYF
>NA|TRBV5-1|NA|TRBJ1-2
TGCGCCAGCAGCGGAGACTCTGGCTACACCTTC
CASSGDSGYTF
>NA|TRBV7-2|TRBD2|TRBJ2-7
TGTGCCACAGGACTAGCGGGGGATTACGAGCAGTACTTC
CATGLAGDYEQYF
>NA|TRBV7-9|NA|TRBJ2-2
TGTTCCAGCACCTACGCACTCGCCGGGGTAAACACCGGGGAGCTGTTTTTT
CSSTYALAGVNTGELFF
>NA|TRBV6-5|NA|TRBJ1-1
TGTGCCAGCAGTGCCCACTCTGAGGCTTTCTTT
CASSAHSEAFF
>NA|TRBV6-5|NA|TRBJ1-5
TGTGCCAGCAGCCGCCAGGGTAGCAATCAGCCCCAGCATTTT
CASSRQGSNQPQHF
>NA|TRBV5-1|TRBD2|TRBJ2-5
TGCGCCAGCAGCTCACGGCTAGCGGGAGGGCCTACGGCAAGAGAGACCCAGTACTTC
CASSSRLAGGPTARETQYF
>NA|TRBV5-5|TRBD1|TRBJ1-5
TGTGCCAGCAGCTTGAATTTGGGCCAGGGGGGAACGAATCAGCCCCAGCATTTT
CASSLNLGQGGTNQPQHF
>NA|TRBV7-8|TRBD1|TRBJ2-2
TGTGCCAGCAGCACAGGGGACAGGGTTGGAGAGTCCGGGGAGCTGTTTTTT
CASSTGDRVGESGELFF
>NA|TRBV11-2|NA|TRBJ1-2
TGTGCCAGCAGCTTTACCGGCCACGGGGACTATGGCTACACCTTC
CASSFTGHGDYGYTF
>NA|TRBV18|NA|TRBJ2-7
TGTGCCAGCTCACCGGCGAGGGACGAGCAGTACTTC
CASSPARDEQYF
>NA|TRBV9|NA|TRBJ2-5
TGTGCCAGCAGCGTTTGGGGGGGGCTTGAGACCCAGTACTTC
CASSVWGGLETQYF
>NA|TRBV25-1|TRBD2|TRBJ2-3
TGTGCCAGCAGTGAATGGACTAGCGGGCCAGATACGCAGTATTTT
CASSEWTSGPDTQYF
>NA|TRBV4-2|TRBD2|TRBJ2-2
TGTGCCAGCAGCCCAGCGGGGGTGAGAGTCACCGGGGAGCTGTTTTTT
CASSPAGVRVTGELFF
>NA|TRBV5-1|NA|TRBJ2-7
TGCGCCAGCAGATTGTACTCCGAGCAGTACTTC
CASRLYSEQYF
>NA|TRBV19|TRBD2|TRBJ2-1
TGTGCCAGTAGTATATCGTGGGGCGGGAGATATTATGAGCAGTTCTTC
CASSISWGGRYYEQFF
>NA|TRBV2|TRBD2|TRBJ2-5
TGTGCCAGCAGTGAGTGGTCTAGCGGGAAAGAGACCCAGTACTTC
CASSEWSSGKETQYF
>NA|TRBV4-1|TRBD1|TRBJ1-2
TGCGCCAGCAGCCATGAGGTTACGGACAGGGCAAACTATGGCTACACCTTC
CASSHEVTDRANYGYTF
>NA|TRBV4-2|TRBD2|TRBJ2-3
TGTGCCAGCAGCCAAGGAGGGACTAGAAGTGGCACAGATACGCAGTATTTT
CASSQGGTRSGTDTQYF